This record covers a single T cell receptor (beta chain). Its matching antigen is unknown. The repertoire was sequenced with immunoSEQ multiplex PCR; TCRdb's copy has only in-frame clones and lacks some. The sample has about 360,000 clones, roughly 85% seen once. Germline CDR1 reads SGHNT; CDR2 reads YYREEE (reference sequence). The CDR3 loop spans 14 amino acids. V gave up 0 bases and J gave up 2 bases; unmatched junction bases: 2. The sample belongs to a study of cytomegalovirus exposure and HLA in healthy donors. Notes on the study in general: Most TCRs appeared rarely, but some public TCRs recurred in many donors. Over 150 TCR beta chains were listed as cytomegalovirus-associated. In vitro confirmation showed three CMV-associated chains to be CMV antigen specific.

The source is a woman younger than 35 in good health and CMV-seronegative. This chain uses TRBV5-4 with TRBJ2-7; 7 positions match TRBD1. The sample taken for sequencing was PBMCs. CDR3 bases: TGTGCCAGCAGCTTGGGACAGGGTGCCTACGAGCAGTACTTC. This gives the protein CASSLGQGAYEQYF.